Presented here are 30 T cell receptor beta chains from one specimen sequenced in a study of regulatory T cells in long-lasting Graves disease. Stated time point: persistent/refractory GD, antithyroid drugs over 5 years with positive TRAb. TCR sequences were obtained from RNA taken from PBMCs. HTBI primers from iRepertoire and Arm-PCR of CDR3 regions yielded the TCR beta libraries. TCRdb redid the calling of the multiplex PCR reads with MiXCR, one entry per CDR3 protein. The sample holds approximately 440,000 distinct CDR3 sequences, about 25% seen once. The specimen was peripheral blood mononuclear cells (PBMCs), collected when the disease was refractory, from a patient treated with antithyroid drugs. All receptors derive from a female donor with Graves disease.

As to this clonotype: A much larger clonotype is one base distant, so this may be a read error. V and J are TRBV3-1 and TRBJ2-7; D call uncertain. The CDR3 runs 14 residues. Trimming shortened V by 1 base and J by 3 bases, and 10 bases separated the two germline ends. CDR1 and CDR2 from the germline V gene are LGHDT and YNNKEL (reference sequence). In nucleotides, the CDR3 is TGTGCCAGCAGCCAAGCCAGTCTCCGCTACGAGCAGTACTTC. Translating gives CASSQASLRYEQYF.

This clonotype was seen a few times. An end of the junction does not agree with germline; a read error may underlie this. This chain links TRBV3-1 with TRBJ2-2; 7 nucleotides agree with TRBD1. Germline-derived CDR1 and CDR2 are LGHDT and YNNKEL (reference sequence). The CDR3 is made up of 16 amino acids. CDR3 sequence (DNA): TGTGCCAGCAGTCAAGGGGACAGATCGAACACCGGGGAGCTGTTTTTT. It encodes CASSQGDRSNTGELFF.

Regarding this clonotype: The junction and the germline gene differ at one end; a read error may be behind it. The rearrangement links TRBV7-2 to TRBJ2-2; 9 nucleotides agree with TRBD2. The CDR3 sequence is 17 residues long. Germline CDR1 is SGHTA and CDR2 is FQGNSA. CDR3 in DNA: TGTGCCAGCAGCCAAGATCCTAGCGGGACGAACACCGGGGAGCCGTTTTTT. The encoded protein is CASSQDPSGTNTGEPFF.

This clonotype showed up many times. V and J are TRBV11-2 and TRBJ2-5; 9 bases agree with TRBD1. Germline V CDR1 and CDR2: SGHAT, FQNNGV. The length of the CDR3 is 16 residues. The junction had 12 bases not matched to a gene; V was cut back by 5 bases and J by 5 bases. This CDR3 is CASSPPGTGQMETQYF. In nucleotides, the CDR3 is TGTGCCAGCAGCCCTCCCGGGACAGGGCAAATGGAGACCCAGTACTTC.

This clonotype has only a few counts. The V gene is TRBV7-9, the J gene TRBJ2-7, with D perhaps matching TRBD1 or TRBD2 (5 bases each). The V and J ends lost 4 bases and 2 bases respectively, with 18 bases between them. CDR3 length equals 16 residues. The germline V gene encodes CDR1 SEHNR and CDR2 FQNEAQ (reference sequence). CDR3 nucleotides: TGTGCCAGCAGCTCGACTGGGACGAGGGCTACCTACGAGCAGTACTTC. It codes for CASSSTGTRATYEQYF.

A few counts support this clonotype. The CDR3 sequence is CASSMGTVNTGELFF. Written as DNA, the CDR3 is TGTGCCAGTAGTATGGGGACGGTGAACACCGGGGAGCTGTTTTTT. V gene TRBV19 combines with J gene TRBJ2-2; D assignment may be TRBD1 or TRBD2 (5 bases each). CDR3 length equals 15 residues. CDR1 LNHDA and CDR2 SQIVND come from the germline V gene (reference sequence). Trimming stripped 3 bases from V and 1 base from J, with 9 bases between.

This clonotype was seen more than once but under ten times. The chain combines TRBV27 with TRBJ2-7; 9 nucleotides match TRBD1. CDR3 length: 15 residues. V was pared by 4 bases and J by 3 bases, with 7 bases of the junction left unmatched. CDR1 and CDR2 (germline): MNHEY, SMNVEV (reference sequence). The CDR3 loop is CASSSSGTGHYEQYF. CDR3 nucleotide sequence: TGTGCCAGCAGTTCCTCCGGGACAGGGCACTACGAGCAGTACTTC.

DNA of the CDR3: TGTGCCTGGAGCGAGGGACACACCAACTATGGCTACACCTTC. Its translation: CAWSEGHTNYGYTF. J is TRBJ1-2 and V is TRBV30; maybe TRBD1 (6 bases). The CDR3 runs 14 residues. V lost 3 bases, J lost 2 bases, and 13 bases lay in between. The germline V gene has CDR1 GTSNPN and CDR2 SVGIG (reference sequence).

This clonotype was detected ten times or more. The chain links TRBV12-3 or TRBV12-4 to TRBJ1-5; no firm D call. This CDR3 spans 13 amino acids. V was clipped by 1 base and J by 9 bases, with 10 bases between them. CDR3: CASSLEGKGPQHF. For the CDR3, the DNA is TGTGCCAGCAGTTTAGAAGGGAAGGGGCCCCAGCATTTT.

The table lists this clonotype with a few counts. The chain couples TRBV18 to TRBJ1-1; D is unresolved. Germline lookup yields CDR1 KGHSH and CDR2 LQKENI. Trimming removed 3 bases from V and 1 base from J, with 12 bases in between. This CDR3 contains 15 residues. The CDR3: CASSPGAAPNTEAFF. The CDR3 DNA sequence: TGTGCCAGCTCACCGGGCGCGGCTCCGAACACTGAAGCTTTCTTT.

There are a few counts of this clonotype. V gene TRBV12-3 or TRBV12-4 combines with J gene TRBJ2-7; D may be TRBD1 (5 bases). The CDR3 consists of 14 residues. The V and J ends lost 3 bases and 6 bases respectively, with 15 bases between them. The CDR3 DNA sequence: TGTGCCAGCAGTTTTCAGGGTACGAAGAGCGAGCAGTACTTC. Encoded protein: CASSFQGTKSEQYF.

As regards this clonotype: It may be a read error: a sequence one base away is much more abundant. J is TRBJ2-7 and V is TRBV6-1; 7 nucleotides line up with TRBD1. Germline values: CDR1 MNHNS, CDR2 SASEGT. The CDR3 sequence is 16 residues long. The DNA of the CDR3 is TGTGCCAGCATGAACAGGGGTAGCCCTCACTCCTACGGGCAGTACTTC. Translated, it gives CASMNRGSPHSYGQYF.

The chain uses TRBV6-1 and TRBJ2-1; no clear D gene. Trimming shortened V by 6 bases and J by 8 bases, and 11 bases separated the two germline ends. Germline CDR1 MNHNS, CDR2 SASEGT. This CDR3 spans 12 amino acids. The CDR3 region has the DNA TGTGCCAGCAGGACCTTGGTCCATGAGCAGTTCTTC. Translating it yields CASRTLVHEQFF.

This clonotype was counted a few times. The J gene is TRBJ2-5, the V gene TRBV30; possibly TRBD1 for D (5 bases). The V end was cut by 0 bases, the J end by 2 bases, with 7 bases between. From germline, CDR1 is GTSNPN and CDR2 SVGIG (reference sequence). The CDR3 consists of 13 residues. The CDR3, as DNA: TGTGCCTGGAGTGTACAGGTGCAAGAGACCCAGTACTTC. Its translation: CAWSVQVQETQYF.

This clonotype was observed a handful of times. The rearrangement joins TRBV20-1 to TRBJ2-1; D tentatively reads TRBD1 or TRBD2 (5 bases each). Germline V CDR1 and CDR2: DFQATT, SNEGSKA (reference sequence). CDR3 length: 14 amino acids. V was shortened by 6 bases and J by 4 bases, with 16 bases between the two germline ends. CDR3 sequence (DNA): TGCAGTGCAACGACCGGGACCAATTACAATGAGCAGTTCTTC. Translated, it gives CSATTGTNYNEQFF.

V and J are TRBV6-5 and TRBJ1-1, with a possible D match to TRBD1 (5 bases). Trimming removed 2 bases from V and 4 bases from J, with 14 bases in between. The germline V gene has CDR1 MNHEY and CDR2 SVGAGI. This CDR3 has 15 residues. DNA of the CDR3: TGTGCCAGCAGTTACGTTCAGGGTGCGCTCACTGAAGCTTTCTTT. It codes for CASSYVQGALTEAFF.

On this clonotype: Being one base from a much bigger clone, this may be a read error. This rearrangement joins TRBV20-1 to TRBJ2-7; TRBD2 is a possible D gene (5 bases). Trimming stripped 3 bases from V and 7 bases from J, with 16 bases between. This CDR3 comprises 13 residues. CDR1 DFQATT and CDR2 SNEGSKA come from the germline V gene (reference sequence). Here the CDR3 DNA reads TGCAGTGCTAGGAATCAGGACTCGGGTGAGCAGTACTTC. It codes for CSARNQDSGEQYF.

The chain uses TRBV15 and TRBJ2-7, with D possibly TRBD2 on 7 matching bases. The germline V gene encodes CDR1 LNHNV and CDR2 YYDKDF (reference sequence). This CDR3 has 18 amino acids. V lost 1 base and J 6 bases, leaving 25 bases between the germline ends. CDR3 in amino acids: CATSRVWGGRVAFGEQYF. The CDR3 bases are TGTGCCACCAGCAGAGTATGGGGGGGCAGAGTAGCTTTTGGCGAGCAGTACTTC.

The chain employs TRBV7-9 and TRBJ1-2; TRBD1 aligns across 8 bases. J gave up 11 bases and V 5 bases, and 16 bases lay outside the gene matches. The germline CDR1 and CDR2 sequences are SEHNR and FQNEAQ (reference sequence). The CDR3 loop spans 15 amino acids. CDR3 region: CASSTGQGVSPGYTF. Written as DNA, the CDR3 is TGTGCCAGCAGCACCGGACAGGGAGTGAGCCCTGGTTACACCTTC.

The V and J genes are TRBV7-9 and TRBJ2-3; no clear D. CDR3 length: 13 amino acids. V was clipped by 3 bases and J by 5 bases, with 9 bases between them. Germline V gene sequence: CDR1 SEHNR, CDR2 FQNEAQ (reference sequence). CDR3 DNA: TGTGCCAGCAGCTTTTTTCTCGGAGATACGCAGTATTTT. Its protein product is CASSFFLGDTQYF.

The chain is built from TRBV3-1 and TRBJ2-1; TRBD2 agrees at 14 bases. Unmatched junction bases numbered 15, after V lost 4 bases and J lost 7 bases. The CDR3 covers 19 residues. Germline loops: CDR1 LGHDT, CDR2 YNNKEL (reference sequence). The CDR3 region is CASSPTMSPGLAGVNEQFF. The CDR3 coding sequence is TGTGCCAGCAGCCCGACTATGAGTCCGGGACTAGCGGGAGTGAATGAGCAGTTCTTC.

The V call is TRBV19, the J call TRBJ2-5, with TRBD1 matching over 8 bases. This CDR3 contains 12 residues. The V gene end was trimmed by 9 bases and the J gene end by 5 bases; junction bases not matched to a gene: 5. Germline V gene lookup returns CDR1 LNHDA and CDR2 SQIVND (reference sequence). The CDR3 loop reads CASGQGAETQYF. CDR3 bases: TGTGCCAGCGGACAGGGCGCGGAGACCCAGTACTTC.

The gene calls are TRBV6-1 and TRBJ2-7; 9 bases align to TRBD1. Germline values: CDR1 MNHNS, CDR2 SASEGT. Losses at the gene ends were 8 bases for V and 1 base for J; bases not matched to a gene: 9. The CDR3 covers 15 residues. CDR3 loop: CASAPGDRVSYEQYF. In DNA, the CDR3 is TGTGCCAGCGCCCCCGGGGACAGGGTGTCCTACGAGCAGTACTTC.

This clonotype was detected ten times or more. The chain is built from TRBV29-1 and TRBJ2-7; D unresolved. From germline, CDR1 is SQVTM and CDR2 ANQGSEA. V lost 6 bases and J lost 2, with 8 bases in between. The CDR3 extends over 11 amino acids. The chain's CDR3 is CSVKTTYEQYF. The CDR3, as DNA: TGCAGCGTCAAAACCACCTACGAGCAGTACTTC.

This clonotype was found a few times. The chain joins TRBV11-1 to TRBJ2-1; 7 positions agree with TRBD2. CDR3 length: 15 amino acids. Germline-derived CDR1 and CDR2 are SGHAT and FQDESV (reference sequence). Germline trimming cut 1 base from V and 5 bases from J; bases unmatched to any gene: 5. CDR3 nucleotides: TGTGCCAGCAGCTTAGGTGGCGGGGGAAACAATGAGCAGTTCTTC. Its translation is CASSLGGGGNNEQFF.

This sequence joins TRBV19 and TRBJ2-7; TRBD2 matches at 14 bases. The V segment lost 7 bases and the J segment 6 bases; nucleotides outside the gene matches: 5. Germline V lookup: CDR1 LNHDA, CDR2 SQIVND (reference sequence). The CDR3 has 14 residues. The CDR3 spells CASKGLAGESEQYF. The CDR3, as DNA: TGTGCCAGTAAGGGACTAGCGGGAGAAAGCGAGCAGTACTTC.

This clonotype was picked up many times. CDR3 in amino acids: CASSLNRGLSGELFF. CDR3 nucleotide sequence: TGTGCCAGCAGCTTAAACAGGGGGCTTAGCGGGGAGCTGTTTTTT. The chain carries TRBV7-9 and TRBJ2-2; 9 bases agree with TRBD1. Unmatched junction bases numbered 5, after V lost 2 bases and J lost 7 bases. This CDR3 spans 15 amino acids. From germline, CDR1 is SEHNR and CDR2 FQNEAQ (reference sequence). Filled out from reference TRBV7-9 and TRBJ2-2, the complete variable domain reads DTGVSQNPRHKITKRGQNVTFRCDPISEHNRLYWYRQTLGQGPEFLTYFQNEAQLEKSRLLSDRFSAERPKGSFSTLEIQRTEQGDSAMYLCASSLNRGLSGELFFGEGSRLTVL.

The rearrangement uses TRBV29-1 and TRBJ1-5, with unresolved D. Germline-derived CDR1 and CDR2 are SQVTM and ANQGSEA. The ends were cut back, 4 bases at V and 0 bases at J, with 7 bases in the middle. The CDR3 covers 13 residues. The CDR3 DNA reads TGCAGCGTTGCGGATGATAGCAATCAGCCCCAGCATTTT. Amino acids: CSVADDSNQPQHF.

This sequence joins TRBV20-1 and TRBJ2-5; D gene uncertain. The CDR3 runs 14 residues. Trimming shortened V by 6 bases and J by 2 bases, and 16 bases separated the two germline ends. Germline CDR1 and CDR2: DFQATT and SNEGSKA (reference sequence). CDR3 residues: CSASEWETQETQYF. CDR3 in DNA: TGCAGTGCCTCAGAATGGGAAACTCAAGAGACCCAGTACTTC.

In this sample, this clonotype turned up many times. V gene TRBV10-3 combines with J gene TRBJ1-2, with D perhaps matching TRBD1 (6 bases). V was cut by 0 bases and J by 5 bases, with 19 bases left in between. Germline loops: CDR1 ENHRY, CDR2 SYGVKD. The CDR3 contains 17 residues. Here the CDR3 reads CAISESRQGKNGYGYTF. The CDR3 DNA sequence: TGTGCCATCAGTGAGTCGAGGCAGGGGAAAAATGGGTATGGCTACACCTTC.